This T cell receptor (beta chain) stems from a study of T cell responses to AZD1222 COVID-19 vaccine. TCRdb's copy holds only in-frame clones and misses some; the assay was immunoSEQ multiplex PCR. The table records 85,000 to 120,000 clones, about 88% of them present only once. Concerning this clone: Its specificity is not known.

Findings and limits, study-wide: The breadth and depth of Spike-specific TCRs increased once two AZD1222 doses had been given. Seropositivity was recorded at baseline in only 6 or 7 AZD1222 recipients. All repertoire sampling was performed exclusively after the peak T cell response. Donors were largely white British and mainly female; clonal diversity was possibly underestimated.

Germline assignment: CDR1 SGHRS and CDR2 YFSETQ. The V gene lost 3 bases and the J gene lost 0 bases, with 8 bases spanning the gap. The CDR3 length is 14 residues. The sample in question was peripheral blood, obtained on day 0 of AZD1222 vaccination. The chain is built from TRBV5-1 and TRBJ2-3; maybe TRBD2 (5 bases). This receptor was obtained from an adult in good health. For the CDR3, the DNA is TGCGCCAGCAGCTCCTGGACTAGCACAGATACGCAGTATTTT. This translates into CASSSWTSTDTQYF.